Listed here are 18 T cell receptor beta chains from one sample, sequenced in a study of beta chain features in type 1 diabetes. The sequenced template was cDNA made from the entire isolated RNA. Repertoires were generated with immunoSEQ multiplex PCR, while TCRdb's copy carries only in-frame clones and drops some. The sample consists of about 250,000 clones, 12% to 15% of them appearing once. The specimen was naive CD4+ T cells from blood. These receptors originate from a woman aged 40 to 50 in good health.

This clone was observed a few times. This chain joins TRBV6-6 and TRBJ2-2; 9 positions agree with TRBD1. This CDR3 is 14 amino acids long. V was pared by 7 bases and J by 4 bases, with 4 bases of the junction left unmatched. Germline CDR1 and CDR2: MNHNY and SVGAGI (reference sequence). CDR3: CASTRTGVTGELFF. CDR3 coding DNA: TGTGCCAGCACCAGGACAGGGGTCACCGGGGAGCTGTTTTTT.

Concerning this clone itself: This CDR3 is also generated by other DNA sequences in the sample. The chain carries TRBV7-9 and TRBJ2-1; 9 nucleotides line up with TRBD2. CDR1 is SEHNR, CDR2 FQNEAQ, per germline (reference sequence). CDR3 length: 15 amino acids. Unmatched junction bases numbered 3, after V lost 4 bases and J lost 2 bases. The CDR3 reads CASSSSGGPYNEQFF. The CDR3 DNA reads TGTGCCAGCAGCTCCAGCGGGGGGCCCTACAATGAGCAGTTCTTC.

This clone was observed at least ten times. This chain uses TRBV19 with TRBJ2-1, with TRBD1 as a possible D gene (5 bases). V was clipped by 6 bases and J by 8 bases, with 14 bases between them. CDR1 is LNHDA and CDR2 is SQIVND in the germline V gene (reference sequence). This CDR3 has 13 amino acids. CDR3 protein: CASRGDSYDEQFF. Written as DNA, the CDR3 is TGTGCCAGTAGAGGGGATAGCTATGATGAGCAGTTCTTC.

This chain connects TRBV2 to TRBJ1-1, with D perhaps TRBD1 (6 bases). Per the germline V gene, CDR1 is SNHLY and CDR2 is FYNNEI. This CDR3 contains 14 residues. V was cut by 6 bases and J by 0 bases, with 11 bases left in between. Here the CDR3 DNA reads TGTGCCAGCAGAAACGACAGGATGAACACTGAAGCTTTCTTT. Translated: CASRNDRMNTEAFF.

This clone has just a few counts. The chain uses TRBV9 and TRBJ2-3, with TRBD1 identical over 8 bases. Losses at the gene ends were 4 bases for V and 7 bases for J; bases not matched to a gene: 8. CDR1 and CDR2 (germline): SGDLS, YYNGEE. The CDR3 is 14 amino acids. CDR3 sequence: CASSPGQGSNTQYF. CDR3 DNA sequence: TGTGCCAGCAGCCCCGGACAGGGATCGAATACGCAGTATTTT.

This chain links TRBV18 with TRBJ1-3, with 7 bases lining up with TRBD1. The CDR3 has 15 residues. The germline V gene encodes CDR1 KGHSH and CDR2 LQKENI. The V gene end was trimmed by 6 bases and the J gene end by 5 bases; junction bases not matched to a gene: 10. The CDR3 DNA follows: TGTGCCAGCTCGCGGACAGGAGACGACCGAAACACCATATATTTT. This gives the protein CASSRTGDDRNTIYF.

The chain joins TRBV5-1 to TRBJ1-6; 8 nucleotides align to TRBD1. J was trimmed by 7 bases and V by 5 bases; bases with no gene match: 2. Germline V gives CDR1 SGHRS, CDR2 YFSETQ. The CDR3 contains 13 residues. The chain's CDR3 is CASRQGDNSPLHF. CDR3 bases: TGCGCCAGCAGACAGGGGGACAATTCACCCCTCCACTTT.

The sample holds a few counts of this clone. The rearrangement joins TRBV5-1 to TRBJ2-7; no definite D call. The CDR3 runs to 11 residues. CDR1 and CDR2 (germline): SGHRS, YFSETQ. The V and J ends lost 0 bases and 6 bases respectively, with 4 bases between them. This chain's CDR3 is CASSLASEQYF. CDR3 nucleotides: TGCGCCAGCAGCTTGGCGAGCGAGCAGTACTTC.

This chain uses TRBV11-2 with TRBJ1-1; D ambiguous. The V end lost 5 bases, the J end lost 5 bases, and 12 bases lay between the germline ends. The germline CDR1 and CDR2 sequences are SGHAT and FQNNGV. This CDR3 has 13 residues. In DNA form, the CDR3 reads TGTGCCAGCAGCCCCGGTGGTTTGACTGAAGCTTTCTTT. This codes for CASSPGGLTEAFF.

In this sample, this clone turned up a few times. This sequence joins TRBV6-6 and TRBJ2-5; TRBD2 matches at 8 bases. With 6 bases clipped from V and 5 bases from J, the junction kept 11 bases outside the gene matches. The CDR3 is made up of 15 amino acids. The V gene's germline CDR1 is MNHNY and CDR2 SVGAGI (reference sequence). The DNA for the CDR3 is TGTGCCAGCAGGAGCAGGGGACTAGGGGAGGAGACCCAGTACTTC. Protein: CASRSRGLGEETQYF.

The gene calls are TRBV2 and TRBJ1-5, with D possibly matching TRBD1 (6 bases). V was trimmed by 6 bases and J by 1 base, leaving 10 bases between them. This CDR3 has 14 residues. Germline CDR1 reads SNHLY; CDR2 reads FYNNEI. CDR3 residues: CASRRGGSNQPQHF. The CDR3 DNA is TGTGCCAGCAGGAGGGGGGGAAGCAATCAGCCCCAGCATTTT.

The chain has TRBV7-2 and TRBJ2-2; possible D gene TRBD2, 7 bases. The V and J ends lost 0 bases and 7 bases respectively, with 15 bases between them. CDR1 SGHTA and CDR2 FQGNSA come from the germline V gene. The CDR3 consists of 16 residues. CDR3 in DNA: TGTGCCAGCAGCTTAGCCCGGGGGGCCACCGACGGGGAGCTGTTTTTT. This encodes CASSLARGATDGELFF.

This clone was seen more than once but under ten times. The chain has TRBV5-4 and TRBJ1-1; D perhaps matches TRBD1 (6 bases). The CDR3 is 13 amino acids. Trimming cost V 3 bases and J 1 base, with 7 bases left between them. The V gene's germline CDR1 is SGHNT and CDR2 YYREEE (reference sequence). CDR3 DNA sequence: TGTGCCAGCAGCTGGGACAAGAACACTGAAGCTTTCTTT. This gives the protein CASSWDKNTEAFF.

This clone was detected only a few times. This sequence joins TRBV7-2 and TRBJ2-7, with 8 positions matching TRBD1. CDR3 length equals 18 residues. With V trimmed by 5 bases and J by 2 bases, 17 bases remained unmatched. Germline CDR1 SGHTA, CDR2 FQGNSA. CDR3 DNA sequence: TGTGCCAGCAGCCCCGAACTCATAGGGACAGGTTACCCCTACGAGCAGTACTTC. This encodes CASSPELIGTGYPYEQYF.

This clone was seen a handful of times. This chain links TRBV6-5 with TRBJ1-2, with D perhaps matching TRBD1 (5 bases). This CDR3 is 16 amino acids long. Trimming pared 4 bases from V and 4 bases from J, leaving 19 bases between. The germline V gene encodes CDR1 MNHEY and CDR2 SVGAGI. DNA of the CDR3: TGTGCCAGCAGTTCCAAGGGACTTCCCTTCGGCTATGGCTACACCTTC. It yields the protein CASSSKGLPFGYGYTF.

This clone was counted only a few times. This chain uses TRBV12-5 with TRBJ2-7, with 9 bases that match TRBD1. Germline V gives CDR1 LGHNT, CDR2 FRNRAP. Trimming removed 5 bases from V and 6 bases from J; junction bases left unmatched: 11. There are 15 residues in the CDR3. The CDR3 DNA reads TGTGCTAGTGGTCCCTGGGACAGGGATTATTCCGAGCAGTACTTC. This codes for CASGPWDRDYSEQYF.

In this sample, this clone turned up a few times. The chain uses TRBV11-2 and TRBJ1-2; 7 nucleotides align to TRBD1. The J segment lost 7 bases and the V segment lost 4 bases, leaving 9 bases of the junction unmatched. Germline V gene sequence: CDR1 SGHAT, CDR2 FQNNGV. The CDR3 sequence is 14 residues long. The CDR3 DNA follows: TGTGCCAGCAGCTCACCTAGGGGGCGCGGTGGCTACACCTTC. Translation gives CASSSPRGRGGYTF.

The chain combines TRBV25-1 with TRBJ1-1, with TRBD1 as a possible D gene (6 bases). This CDR3 comprises 13 residues. V shed 4 bases and J shed 11 bases, with 17 bases lying between them. Germline CDR1 MGHDK, CDR2 SYGVNS. CDR3 DNA: TGTGCCAGCAGTGTTCCCGAAAGGGGGTTGGCTTTCTTT. Its translation: CASSVPERGLAFF.